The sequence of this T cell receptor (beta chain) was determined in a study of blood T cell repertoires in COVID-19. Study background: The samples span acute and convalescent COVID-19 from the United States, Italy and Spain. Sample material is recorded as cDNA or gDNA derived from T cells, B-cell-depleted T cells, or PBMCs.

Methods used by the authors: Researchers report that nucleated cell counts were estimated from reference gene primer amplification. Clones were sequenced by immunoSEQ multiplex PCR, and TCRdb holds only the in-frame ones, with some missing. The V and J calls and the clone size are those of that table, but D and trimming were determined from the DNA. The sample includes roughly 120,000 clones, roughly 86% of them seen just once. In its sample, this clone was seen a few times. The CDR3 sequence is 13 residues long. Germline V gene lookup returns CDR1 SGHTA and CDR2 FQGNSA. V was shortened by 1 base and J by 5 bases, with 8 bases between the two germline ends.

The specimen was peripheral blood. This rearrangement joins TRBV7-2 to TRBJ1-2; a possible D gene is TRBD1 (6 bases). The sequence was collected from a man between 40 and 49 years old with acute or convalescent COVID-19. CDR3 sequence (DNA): TGTGCCAGCAGCTTAGGGACAGATTATGGCTACACCTTC. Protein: CASSLGTDYGYTF.